The sequence of this T cell receptor (beta chain) was determined in a study of blood T cell repertoires in COVID-19. Profiling relied on immunoSEQ multiplex PCR, and the TCRdb table lists in-frame clones only, not all of them. In the table there are nearly 300,000 clones, roughly nine tenths of which are singletons. Trimming took 1 base from V and 4 from J, leaving 14 bases between them. Germline-derived CDR1 and CDR2 are SGHRS and YFSETQ. The length of the CDR3 is 15 residues. The chain links TRBV5-1 to TRBJ2-5; D is perhaps TRBD1 (5 bases). This receptor was taken from a woman in her forties or fifties who had been exposed to COVID-19. The sample was PBMCs or T cells enriched from blood (not recorded which). Here the CDR3 reads CASSLFPAQGETQYF. The CDR3 nucleotides read TGCGCCAGCAGCTTGTTTCCTGCGCAGGGAGAGACCCAGTACTTC. Supplemented by reference TRBV5-1 and TRBJ2-5, the full variable domain reads KAGVTQTPRYLIKTRGQQVTLSCSPISGHRSVSWYQQTPGQGLQFLFEYFSETQRNKGNFPGRFSGRQFSNSRSEMNVSTLELGDSALYLCASSLFPAQGETQYFGPGTRLLVL.